This T cell receptor (beta chain) was identified during a study of human thymus T cells. Thymic tissue was derived from resections collected during corrective heart surgery. Data came from immunoSEQ multiplex PCR; TCRdb stores just in-frame clones and leaves some out. The table has some 72,000 clones, roughly 96% seen once. V shed 5 bases and J 5 bases; nucleotides not matched to a gene: 11. Germline V gene lookup returns CDR1 SGHAT and CDR2 FQDESV (reference sequence). The CDR3 loop spans 16 amino acids. The chain carries TRBV11-1 and TRBJ2-3; 9 bases fit TRBD2. Sequences were obtained from thymus tissue. The receptor comes from a boy under two years old with a congenital heart defect but otherwise immunologically healthy. The CDR3 sequence is CASSLSASGVVDTQYF. In DNA, the CDR3 is TGTGCCAGCAGCCTCTCCGCTAGCGGGGTAGTAGATACGCAGTATTTT.